This TCR beta chain emerged from a study of blood T cells in healthy people across ages. The CDR3 has 15 residues. CDR1 and CDR2 (germline): MDHEN, SYDVKM. V shed 2 bases, J shed 9 bases, and the junction held 12 bases outside the gene matches. This clonotype was seen a handful of times. A J-beta primer mix and a sample-barcoded 5' primer were used in a second PCR of roughly 6 to 12 cycles. Each CDR3 protein is one row after TCRdb ran MiXCR on the 5' RACE reads. In the table there are fewer than 600,000 distinct CDR3 sequences, about 25% of which are singletons. The same sample was also used in a study of T cells of mothers and their children.

V is TRBV28 and J is TRBJ2-7; TRBD2 aligns across 8 bases. The clonotype originates from a boy between 2 and 10 years old in good health. The material sequenced was blood. The CDR3 DNA is TGTGCCAGCAGTTTACCGACTAGCGTTCCATTCGGGCAGTACTTC. Its translation: CASSLPTSVPFGQYF.